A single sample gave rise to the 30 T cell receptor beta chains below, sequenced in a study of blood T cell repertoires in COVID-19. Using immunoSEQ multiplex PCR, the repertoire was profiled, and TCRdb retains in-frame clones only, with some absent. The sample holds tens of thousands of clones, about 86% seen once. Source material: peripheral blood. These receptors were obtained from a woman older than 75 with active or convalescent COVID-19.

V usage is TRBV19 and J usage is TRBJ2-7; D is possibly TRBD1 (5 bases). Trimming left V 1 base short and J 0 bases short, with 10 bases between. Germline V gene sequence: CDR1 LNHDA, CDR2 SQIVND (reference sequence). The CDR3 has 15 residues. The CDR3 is CASSIGPGLSYEQYF. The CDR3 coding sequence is TGTGCCAGTAGTATAGGCCCAGGGCTCTCCTACGAGCAGTACTTC.

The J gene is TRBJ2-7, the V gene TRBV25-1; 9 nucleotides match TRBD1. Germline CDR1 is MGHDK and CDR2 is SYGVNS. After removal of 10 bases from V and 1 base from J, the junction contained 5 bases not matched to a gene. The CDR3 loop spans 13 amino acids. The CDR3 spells CATRDRESYEQYF. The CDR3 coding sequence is TGTGCCACCCGGGACAGGGAATCCTACGAGCAGTACTTC.

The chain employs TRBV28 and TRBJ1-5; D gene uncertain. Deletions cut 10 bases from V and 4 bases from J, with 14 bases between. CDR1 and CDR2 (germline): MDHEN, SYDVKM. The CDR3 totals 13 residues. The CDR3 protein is CATRPQTNQPQHF. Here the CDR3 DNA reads TGTGCCACCCGGCCCCAGACTAATCAGCCCCAGCATTTT.

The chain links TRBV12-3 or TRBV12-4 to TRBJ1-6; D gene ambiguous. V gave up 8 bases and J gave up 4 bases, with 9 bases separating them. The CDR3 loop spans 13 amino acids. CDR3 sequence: CASGGGYNSPLHF. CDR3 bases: TGTGCCAGCGGAGGAGGGTATAATTCACCCCTCCACTTT.

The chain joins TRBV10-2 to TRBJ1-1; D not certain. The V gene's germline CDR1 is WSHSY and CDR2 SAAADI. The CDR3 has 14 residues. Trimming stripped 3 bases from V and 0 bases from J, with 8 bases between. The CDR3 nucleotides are TGCGCCAGCAGTGAACAAGTTATGAACACTGAAGCTTTCTTT. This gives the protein CASSEQVMNTEAFF.

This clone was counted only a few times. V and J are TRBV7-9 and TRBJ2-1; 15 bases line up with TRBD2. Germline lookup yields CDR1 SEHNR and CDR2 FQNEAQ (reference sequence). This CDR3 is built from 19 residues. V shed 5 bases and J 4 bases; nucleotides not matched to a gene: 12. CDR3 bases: TGTGCCAGCAGCCCAACCGGGACTAGCGGGAGGTTTGGGTACAATGAGCAGTTCTTC. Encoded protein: CASSPTGTSGRFGYNEQFF. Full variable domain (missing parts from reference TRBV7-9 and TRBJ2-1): DTGVSQNPRHKITKRGQNVTFRCDPISEHNRLYWYRQTLGQGPEFLTYFQNEAQLEKSRLLSDRFSAERPKGSFSTLEIQRTEQGDSAMYLCASSPTGTSGRFGYNEQFFGPGTRLTVL.

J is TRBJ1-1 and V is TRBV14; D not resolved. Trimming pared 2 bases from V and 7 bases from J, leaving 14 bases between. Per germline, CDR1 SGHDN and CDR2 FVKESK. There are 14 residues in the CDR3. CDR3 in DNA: TGTGCCAGCAGCCAATTTTTGACAAATCTTGAAGCTTTCTTT. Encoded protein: CASSQFLTNLEAFF.

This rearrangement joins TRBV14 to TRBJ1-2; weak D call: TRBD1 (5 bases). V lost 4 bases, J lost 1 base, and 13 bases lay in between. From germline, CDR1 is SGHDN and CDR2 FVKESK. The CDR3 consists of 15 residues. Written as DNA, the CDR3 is TGTGCCAGCAGCCGGCGGGGGGGGATTAACTATGGCTACACCTTC. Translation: CASSRRGGINYGYTF.

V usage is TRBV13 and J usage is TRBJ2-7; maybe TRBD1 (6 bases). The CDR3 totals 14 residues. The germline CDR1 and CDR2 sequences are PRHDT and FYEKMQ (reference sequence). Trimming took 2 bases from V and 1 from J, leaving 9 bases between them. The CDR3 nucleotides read TGTGCCAGCAGCTTAAGGGACATTTCCTACGAGCAGTACTTC. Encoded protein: CASSLRDISYEQYF.

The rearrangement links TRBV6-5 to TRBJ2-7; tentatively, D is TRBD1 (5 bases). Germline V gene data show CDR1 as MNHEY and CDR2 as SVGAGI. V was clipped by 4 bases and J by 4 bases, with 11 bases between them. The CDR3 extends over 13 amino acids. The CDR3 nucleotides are TGTGCCAGCAGTTTATTGGGGCCGTACGAGCAGTACTTC. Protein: CASSLLGPYEQYF.

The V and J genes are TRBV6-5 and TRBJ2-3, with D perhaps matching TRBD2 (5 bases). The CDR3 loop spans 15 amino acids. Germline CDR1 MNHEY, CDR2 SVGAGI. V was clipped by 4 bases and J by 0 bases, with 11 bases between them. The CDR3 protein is CASSSAGMSTDTQYF. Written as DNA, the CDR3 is TGTGCCAGCAGTTCGGCCGGGATGAGCACAGATACGCAGTATTTT.

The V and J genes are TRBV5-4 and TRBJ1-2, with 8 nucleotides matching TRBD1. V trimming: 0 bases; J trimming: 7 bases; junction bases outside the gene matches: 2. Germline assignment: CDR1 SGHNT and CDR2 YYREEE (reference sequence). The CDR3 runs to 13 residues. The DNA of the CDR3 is TGTGCCAGCAGCTTGGGCAGGGGGCTTGGCTACACCTTC. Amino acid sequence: CASSLGRGLGYTF.

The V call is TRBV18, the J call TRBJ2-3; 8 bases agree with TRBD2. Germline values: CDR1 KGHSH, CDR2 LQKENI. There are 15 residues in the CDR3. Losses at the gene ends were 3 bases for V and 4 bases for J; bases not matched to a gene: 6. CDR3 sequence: CASSPPGGGADTQYF. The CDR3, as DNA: TGTGCCAGCTCACCTCCCGGGGGGGGCGCAGATACGCAGTATTTT.

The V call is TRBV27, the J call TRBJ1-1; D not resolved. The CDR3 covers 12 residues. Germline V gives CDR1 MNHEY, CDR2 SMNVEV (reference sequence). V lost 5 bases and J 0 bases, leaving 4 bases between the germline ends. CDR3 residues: CASSNMNTEAFF. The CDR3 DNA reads TGTGCCAGCAGTAATATGAACACTGAAGCTTTCTTT.

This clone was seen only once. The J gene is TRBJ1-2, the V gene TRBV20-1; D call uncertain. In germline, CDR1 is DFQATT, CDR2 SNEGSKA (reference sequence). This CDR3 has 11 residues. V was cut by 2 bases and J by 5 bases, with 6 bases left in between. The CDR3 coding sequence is TGCAGTGCTAGACAGGAATATGGCTACACCTTC. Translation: CSARQEYGYTF.

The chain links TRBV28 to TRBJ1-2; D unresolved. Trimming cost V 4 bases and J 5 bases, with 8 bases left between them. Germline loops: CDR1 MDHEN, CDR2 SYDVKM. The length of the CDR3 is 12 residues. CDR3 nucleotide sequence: TGTGCCAGCAGTTACTTCAAATATGGCTACACCTTC. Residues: CASSYFKYGYTF.

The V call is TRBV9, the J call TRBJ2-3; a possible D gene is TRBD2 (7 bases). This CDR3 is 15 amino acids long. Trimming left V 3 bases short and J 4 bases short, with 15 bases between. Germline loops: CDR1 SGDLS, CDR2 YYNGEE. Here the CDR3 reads CASSAPPGGADTQYF. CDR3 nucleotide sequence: TGTGCCAGCAGCGCCCCGCCGGGGGGCGCAGATACGCAGTATTTT.

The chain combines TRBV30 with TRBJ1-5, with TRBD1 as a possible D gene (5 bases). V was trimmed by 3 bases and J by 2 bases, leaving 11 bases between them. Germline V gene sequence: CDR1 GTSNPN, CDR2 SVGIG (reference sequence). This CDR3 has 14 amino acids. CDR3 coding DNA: TGTGCCTGGAGCAGGAGGGGAGGCAATCAGCCCCAGCATTTT. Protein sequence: CAWSRRGGNQPQHF. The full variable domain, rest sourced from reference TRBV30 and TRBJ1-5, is SQTIHQWPATLVQPVGSPLSLECTVEGTSNPNLYWYRQAAGRGLQLLFYSVGIGQISSEVPQNLSASRPQDRQFILSSKKLLLSDSGFYLCAWSRRGGNQPQHFGDGTRLSIL.

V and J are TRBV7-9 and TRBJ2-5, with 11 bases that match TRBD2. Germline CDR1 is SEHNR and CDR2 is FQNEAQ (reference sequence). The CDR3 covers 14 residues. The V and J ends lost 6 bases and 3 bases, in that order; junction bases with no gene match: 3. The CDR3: CASSILAGEETQYF. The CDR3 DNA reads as TGTGCCAGCAGTATACTAGCGGGAGAAGAGACCCAGTACTTC.

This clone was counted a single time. The CDR3 region is CASSVGVGAGGFTGELFF. DNA for the CDR3: TGTGCCAGCAGCGTAGGGGTCGGAGCAGGGGGATTCACCGGGGAGCTGTTTTTT. V usage is TRBV9 and J usage is TRBJ2-2; TRBD1 matches 7 bases. V was pared by 0 bases and J by 4 bases, with 12 bases of the junction left unmatched. CDR1 and CDR2 (germline): SGDLS, YYNGEE. This CDR3 contains 18 residues. The full variable domain, in which reference TRBV9 and TRBJ2-2 provide the parts outside the CDR3, is DSGVTQTPKHLITATGQRVTLRCSPRSGDLSVYWYQQSLDQGLQFLIQYYNGEERAKGNILERFSAQQFPDLHSELNLSSLELGDSALYFCASSVGVGAGGFTGELFFGEGSRLTVL.

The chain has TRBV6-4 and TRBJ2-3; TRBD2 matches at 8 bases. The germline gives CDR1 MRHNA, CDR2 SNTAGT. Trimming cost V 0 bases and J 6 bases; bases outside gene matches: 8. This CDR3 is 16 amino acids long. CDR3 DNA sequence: TGTGCCAGCAGTGACTCGTCAGCGGGAGCACGGGATACGCAGTATTTT. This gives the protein CASSDSSAGARDTQYF.

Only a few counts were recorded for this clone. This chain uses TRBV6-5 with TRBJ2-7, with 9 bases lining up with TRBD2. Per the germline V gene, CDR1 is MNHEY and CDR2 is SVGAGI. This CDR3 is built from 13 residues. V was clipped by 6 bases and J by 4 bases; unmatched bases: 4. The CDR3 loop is CASSRSGGYEQYF. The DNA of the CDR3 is TGTGCCAGCAGCCGAAGCGGGGGGTACGAGCAGTACTTC.

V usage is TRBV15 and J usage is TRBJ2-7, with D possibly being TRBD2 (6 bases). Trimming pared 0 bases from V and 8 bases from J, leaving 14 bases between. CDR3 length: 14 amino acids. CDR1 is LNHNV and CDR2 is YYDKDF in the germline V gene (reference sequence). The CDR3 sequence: CATSRDLSAGKQYF. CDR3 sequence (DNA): TGTGCCACCAGCAGAGATCTGTCGGCGGGGAAGCAGTACTTC.

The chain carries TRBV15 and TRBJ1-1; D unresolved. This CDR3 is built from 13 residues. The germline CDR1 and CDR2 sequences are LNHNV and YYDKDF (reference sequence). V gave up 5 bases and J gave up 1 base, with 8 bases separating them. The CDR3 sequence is CATSEGANTEAFF. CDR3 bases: TGTGCCACCAGCGAGGGTGCGAACACTGAAGCTTTCTTT.

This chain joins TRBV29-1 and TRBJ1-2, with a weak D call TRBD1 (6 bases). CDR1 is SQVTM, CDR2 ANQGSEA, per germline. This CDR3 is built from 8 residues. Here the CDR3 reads CIDEGDTF. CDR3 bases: TGCATTGACGAGGGGGACACCTTC. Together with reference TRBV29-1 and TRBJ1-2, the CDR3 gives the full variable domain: SAVISQKPSRDICQRGTSLTIQCQVDSQVTMMFWYRQQPGQSLTLIATANQGSEATYESGFVIDKFPISRPNLTFSTLTVSNMSPEDSSIYLCIDEGDTFGSGTRLTVV.

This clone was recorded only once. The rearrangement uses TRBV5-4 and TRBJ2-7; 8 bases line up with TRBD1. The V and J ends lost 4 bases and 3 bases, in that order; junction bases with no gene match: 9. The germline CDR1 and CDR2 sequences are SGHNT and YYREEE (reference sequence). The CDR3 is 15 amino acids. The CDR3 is CASSASGTGGYEQYF. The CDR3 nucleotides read TGTGCCAGCAGCGCCTCCGGGACAGGAGGCTACGAGCAGTACTTC.

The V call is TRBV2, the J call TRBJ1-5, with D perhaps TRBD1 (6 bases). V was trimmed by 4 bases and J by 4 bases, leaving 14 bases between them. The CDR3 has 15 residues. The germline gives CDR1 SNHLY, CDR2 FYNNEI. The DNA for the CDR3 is TGTGCCAGCAGTGGTATCGGACAGCGTAATCAGCCCCAGCATTTT. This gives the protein CASSGIGQRNQPQHF.

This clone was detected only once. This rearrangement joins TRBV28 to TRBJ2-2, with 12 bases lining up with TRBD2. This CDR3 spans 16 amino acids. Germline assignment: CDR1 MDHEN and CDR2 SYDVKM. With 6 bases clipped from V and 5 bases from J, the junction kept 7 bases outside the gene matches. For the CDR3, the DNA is TGTGCCAGCAGCCCTAGCGGGAGGGCGAGAACCGGGGAGCTGTTTTTT. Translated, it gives CASSPSGRARTGELFF.

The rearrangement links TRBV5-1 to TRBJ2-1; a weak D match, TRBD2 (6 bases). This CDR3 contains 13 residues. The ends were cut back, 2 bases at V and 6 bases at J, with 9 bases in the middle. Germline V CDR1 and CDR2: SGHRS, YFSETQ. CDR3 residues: CASSLVGGNEQFF. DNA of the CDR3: TGCGCCAGCAGCTTAGTGGGGGGCAATGAGCAGTTCTTC. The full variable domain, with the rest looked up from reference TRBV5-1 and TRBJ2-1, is KAGVTQTPRYLIKTRGQQVTLSCSPISGHRSVSWYQQTPGQGLQFLFEYFSETQRNKGNFPGRFSGRQFSNSRSEMNVSTLELGDSALYLCASSLVGGNEQFFGPGTRLTVL.

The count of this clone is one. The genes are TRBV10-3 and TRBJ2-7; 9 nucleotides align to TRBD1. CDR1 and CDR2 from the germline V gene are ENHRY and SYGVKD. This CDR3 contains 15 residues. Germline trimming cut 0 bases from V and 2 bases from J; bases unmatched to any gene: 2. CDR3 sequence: CAISESGTGTYEQYF. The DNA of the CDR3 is TGTGCCATCAGTGAGTCTGGGACAGGGACCTACGAGCAGTACTTC.